These T cell receptor beta chains were read from a single sample in a study of T cells after yellow fever vaccination. TCRdb passed the 5' RACE reads through MiXCR, listing each CDR3 protein once. The table shows roughly 310,000 distinct CDR3 sequences, with approximately 3.9% occurring only once. The sample consisted of PBMCs, taken on the day of the yellow fever booster vaccination. Every receptor here comes from a man aged 18 to 30 who received the YFV17D yellow fever vaccine. The CDR3 runs from the conserved cysteine through the conserved F or W. The D gene is left open where the match is weak. The size entry is marked missing in some rows and otherwise reads once, few, many or a size class.

few | TRBD2 | TRBJ2-3 | TRBV4-3 | TGCGCCAGCAGCCAGGGAAGCGGGGGAAGCACAGATACGCAGTATTTT | CASSQGSGGSTDTQYF
- | - | TRBJ2-5 | TRBV4-1 | TGCGCCAGCAGCCATGCGGGGGCGGGAGAGACCCAGTACTTC | CASSHAGAGETQYF
few | - | TRBJ1-1 | TRBV7-2 | TGTGCCAGCAGCGCGTTGGGGGTGACTGAAGCTTTCTTT | CASSALGVTEAFF
many | TRBD2 | TRBJ2-1 | TRBV5-1 | TGCGCCAGCAGCCTCCTGGGCGAGCGGGGCCGAGGATCGGAGCAGTTCTTC | CASSLLGERGRGSEQFF
many | - | TRBJ1-2 | TRBV2 | TGTGCCAGCAACTATGAGGCCGGATATGGCTACACCTTC | CASNYEAGYGYTF
many | - | TRBJ2-3 | TRBV11-2 | TGTGCCAGCAGCTCCCGGGAGTTCCCAGATACGCAGTATTTT | CASSSREFPDTQYF
many | TRBD1 | TRBJ1-1 | TRBV3-1 | TGTGCCAGCAGCCAAGGCGGGGGACAGATAAAAGGGGAAGCTTTCTTT | CASSQGGGQIKGEAFF
many | TRBD2 | TRBJ2-7 | TRBV10-3 | TGTGCCATCAGTGTGCTAGCGGGGGAGAGCGAGCAGTACTTC | CAISVLAGESEQYF
few | - | TRBJ2-7 | TRBV3-1 | TGTGCCAGCAGCCAAGATACTTTCGGGACTGACTACGAGCAGTACTTC | CASSQDTFGTDYEQYF
- | TRBD2 | TRBJ2-7 | TRBV9 | TGTGCCAGCAGCCCCGAGGGAAGGACTAGAGGGTACGAGCAGTACTTC | CASSPEGRTRGYEQYF
- | TRBD1 | TRBJ2-7 | TRBV4-1 | TGCGCCAGCAGCCAAGCGCCCGGACAGGGTTACGAGCAGTACTTC | CASSQAPGQGYEQYF
- | TRBD1 | TRBJ1-5 | TRBV12-3/TRBV12-4 | TGTGCCAGCAGCCTCGGGGGGCGACAGGGGTATCAGCCCCAGCATTTT | CASSLGGRQGYQPQHF
many | - | TRBJ2-2 | TRBV9 | TGTGCCAGCAGCGTACGGAACACCGGGGAGCTGTTTTTT | CASSVRNTGELFF
many | - | TRBJ2-1 | TRBV11-2 | TGTGCCAGCAGCTTATTCTGGACAGCATCCTACAATGAGCAGTTCTTC | CASSLFWTASYNEQFF
many | - | TRBJ1-2 | TRBV10-3 | TGTGCCATCAGGGAAGACAGCACCTATGGCTACACCTTC | CAIREDSTYGYTF
few | TRBD1 | TRBJ1-2 | TRBV4-1 | TGCGCCAGCAGCCGGCCAGGGGGCCATACTTCGCGTGGCTACACCTTC | CASSRPGGHTSRGYTF
many | - | TRBJ2-6 | TRBV29-1 | TGCAGCGCCGGAGAGTCTGGGGCCAACGTCCTGACTTTC | CSAGESGANVLTF